Ten or more counts support the clone carrying this TCR beta chain. No antigen is known for it. The sample belongs to a study of Graves' ophthalmopathy and Graves' hyperthyroidism. Looking at the study overall: Samples of peripheral blood were obtained at initial diagnosis, prior to treatment of any kind. Study-level points and caveats: Between ophthalmopathy and stable hyperthyroidism, a 13-signature model drew a separation with nearly 90% sensitivity and 81.08% specificity.

Trimming removed 5 bases from V and 0 bases from J, with 11 bases in between. The CDR3 is made up of 15 amino acids. CDR1 is SGHAT, CDR2 FQNNGV, per germline. Moderate-to-severe activity, CAS ≥3, NOSPECS ≥4 and a duration under 3 months were seen in donors with ophthalmopathy. The study excluded patients with other autoimmune diseases, uncontrolled infections, pregnancy or lactation. Amplified TCR beta CDR3 regions were obtained using RNA transcripts as template. HTBI primers primed a first-round RT-PCR, and a second-round multiplex PCR followed. Using its own MiXCR run on the multiplex PCR reads, TCRdb lists one record per CDR3 protein. The sample lists 450,000 or so distinct CDR3 sequences, under 15% occurring once.

Sequencing was done on a sample of blood. This chain uses TRBV11-2 with TRBJ1-3; D might be TRBD1 (5 bases). The receptor was isolated from a woman in her 30s with Graves' ophthalmopathy. CDR3 DNA: TGTGCCAGCAGCCCGTTCACAGGCTCTGGAAACACCATATATTTT. It specifies CASSPFTGSGNTIYF.